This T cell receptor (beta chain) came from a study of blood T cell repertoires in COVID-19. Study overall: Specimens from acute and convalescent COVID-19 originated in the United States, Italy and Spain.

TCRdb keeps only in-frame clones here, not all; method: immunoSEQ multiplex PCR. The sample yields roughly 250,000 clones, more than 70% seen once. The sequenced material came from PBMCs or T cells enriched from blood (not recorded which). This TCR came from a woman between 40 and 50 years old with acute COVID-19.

Written as DNA, the CDR3 is TGTGCCAGCAGCTTAGAACCGGAGATGGGTTTCACAGATACGCAGTATTTT. It encodes CASSLEPEMGFTDTQYF. The chain links TRBV7-6 to TRBJ2-3; no definite D call. CDR3 size: 17 residues. CDR1 SGHVS and CDR2 FNYEAQ come from the germline V gene. V lost 1 base and J 2 bases, leaving 16 bases between the germline ends.